This entry concerns a single T cell receptor beta chain. It has no known antigen specificity. Base qualities are not at hand, and no much larger clone is one base apart. V and J are trimmed by 5 bases and 1 base, and the gene matches miss 4 bases of the junction. CDR1 SEHNR and CDR2 FQNEAQ were looked up in the germline V gene (reference sequence). The CDR3 contains 16 residues, cysteine and phenylalanine counted. Only CDR3 DNA remains: 48 bases, in frame from the first base. TCR cDNA was made using 5'RACE template switching, a step that added a universal primer site and unique molecular identifiers. cDNA synthesis was primed from both the TCR alpha and TCR beta constant segments. Libraries were amplified in two PCR steps, with sample barcodes and sequencing adapters added in the second step. Libraries were sequenced on Illumina HiSeq 2500 (2x100 bp) or NovaSeq (2x150 bp). On the authors' methods: MIGEC handled demultiplexing of reads and collapsing into UMI consensus sequences, while MiXCR performed V(D)J alignment. Vaccine-responding clonotypes were identified with edgeR using replicate PBMC samples, with FDR below 0.01 and a log2 fold change above 5 up to day 15 being required. Each bulk clonotype was labeled CD4 or CD8 based on which sequenced repertoire, CD4 or CD8, contained the clonotype at higher abundance. The public reads were run again by TCRdb, first through fastp at Q25 and then through MiXCR, and only productive beta chains were kept. Identical CDR3 proteins give one entry, which carries the most common genes and DNA. The V and J calls, along with clone size, are taken from TCRdb and not from the paper's own processing. This sample is represented by hundreds of thousands of distinct CDR3 sequences; roughly 21% of them were singletons. The biggest ten clones account for around 15% of the sample.

This specimen belongs to a study of T cells after yellow fever vaccination (dated by TCRdb to between 2018 and 2020). In the study overall: The SMART-Seq v4 Ultra Low Input RNA kit was used to prepare libraries from fractions with low cell numbers. Bulk TCR alpha and beta repertoires were sequenced longitudinally to track T-cell clones before and after primary and booster YFV17D yellow fever vaccination. Two healthy male donors, one aged 18 to 29 and one aged 30 to 39 years, were included in the cohort. Bulk PBMC replicates and cell subsets were isolated from blood drawn at multiple timepoints before and after both primary and secondary immunization.

Here is what the overall study found, with its caveats: Because the study included only two donors, the extent to which the findings can be generalized is limited. Most clones expanded after primary vaccination were re-detected after the booster (96% of CD4 and about 88% of CD8), suggesting broad memory maintenance. A small fraction of clonotypes appeared in both the CD4 and CD8 compartments, likely as a result of convergent recombination. Computational filtering was required because FACS-sorted repertoires could contain abundant contaminating clonotypes from the bulk population. Compared with the primary T-cell response, the secondary T-cell response was faster but weaker, reaching its peak on day 5 rather than on day 15.

The label giving this sample's treatment or condition can be read as: live attenuated yellow fever vaccine strain. At each blood-draw timepoint, two biological replicates of bulk PBMCs were collected. PBMCs were isolated from peripheral blood using a standard Ficoll-Paque protocol. RNA was extracted with TriZol from bulk PBMCs, CD4 and CD8 fractions, and dextramer-positive and dextramer-negative fractions. The sequenced sample was PBMCs, obtained 15 days after the yellow fever booster vaccination. The sequence was collected from a man aged 25-40 years who received the YFV17D yellow fever vaccine. The rearranged chain carries TRBV7-9 and TRBJ2-5, with TRBD2 matching 13 junction bases. The CDR3 has the sequence CASSTWTSGSQETQYF. The nucleotides are TGTGCCAGCAGCACCTGGACTAGCGGGAGCCAAGAGACCCAGTACTTC.